The rows below give T cell receptor beta chains drawn from one sample of a study of blood T cell repertoires in COVID-19. Data came from immunoSEQ multiplex PCR; TCRdb stores just in-frame clones and leaves some out. This table holds about 69,000 clones, about 88% found once. Specimen: peripheral blood. The receptors here all came from a woman in her forties or fifties with active COVID-19. The CDR3 runs from the conserved cysteine through the conserved F or W. A D gene is named only where the DNA matches it firmly. Clone size, where shown, is once, few, many, or a class for clones that have expanded.

CDR3 DNA	CDR3 protein	V gene	D gene	clone size	J gene
TGTGCCAGCAGTGAATCCGGTCCTAGCGGATTCTACAATGAGCAGTTCTTC	CASSESGPSGFYNEQFF	TRBV25-1	TRBD2	-	TRBJ2-1
TGTGCCAGCAGCTTAGACCGAGGGCCCTACGAGCAGTACTTC	CASSLDRGPYEQYF	TRBV11-2	-	-	TRBJ2-7
TGCAGCGCCCGAAAGGGACAGGGGTTAGCGGCCTCCTACAATGAGCAGTTCTTC	CSARKGQGLAASYNEQFF	TRBV29-1	TRBD1	-	TRBJ2-1
TGTGCCAGCAATGGAGGCCTCAATCAGCCCCAGCATTTT	CASNGGLNQPQHF	TRBV28	-	-	TRBJ1-5
TGTGCCAGCAGCTTAGCGCTGGAAGGAGCCGGGGAGCTGTTTTTT	CASSLALEGAGELFF	TRBV11-1	-	-	TRBJ2-2
TGTGCCAGCAGTCCAGGGACAGGGGGGACCACTGAAGCTTTCTTT	CASSPGTGGTTEAFF	TRBV6-5	TRBD1	-	TRBJ1-1
TGTGCCACCCAATTAGGGAGGGCCATTGGCACAGATACGCAGTATTTT	CATQLGRAIGTDTQYF	TRBV15	TRBD2	once	TRBJ2-3
TGTGCCAGCAGCGCCAGCGAACGTCCCTATAATTCACCCCTCCACTTT	CASSASERPYNSPLHF	TRBV9	-	-	TRBJ1-6
TGTGCCTGGAGTGCTCGCAGGGTGGACACTGAAGCTTTCTTT	CAWSARRVDTEAFF	TRBV30	-	-	TRBJ1-1
TGCGCCAGCAGGCGGGACAGGGAAGGGGACAATGAAGCTTTCTTT	CASRRDREGDNEAFF	TRBV5-1	TRBD1	-	TRBJ1-1
TGTGCCAGCAGTTTGGAGGGGCCCGAGGGGGAGCAGTACTTC	CASSLEGPEGEQYF	TRBV27	-	-	TRBJ2-7
TGTGCCAGCAGCGCGGACAGTTCCTCTGGAAACACCATATATTTT	CASSADSSSGNTIYF	TRBV2	-	-	TRBJ1-3
TGTGCCAGCAGCTCCCCCTTAGTCCGAAAGACCCAGTACTTC	CASSSPLVRKTQYF	TRBV13	-	once	TRBJ2-5
TGTGCCAGCCGGCTGGGACTAGCGGGGGCCTATTCCTACAATGAGCAGTTCTTC	CASRLGLAGAYSYNEQFF	TRBV19	TRBD2	-	TRBJ2-1
TGCGCCAGCAGCACGGGACTAGCGGTAGTATCCTACGAGCAGTACTTC	CASSTGLAVVSYEQYF	TRBV5-1	TRBD2	-	TRBJ2-7
TGTGCCAGCACTTCAAACATGCGGGGGTCGGGCACTGAAGCTTTCTTT	CASTSNMRGSGTEAFF	TRBV27	-	-	TRBJ1-1
TGTGCCAGCAGCTCCTCGTCAGGGGGCCTACAGCCCCAGCATTTT	CASSSSSGGLQPQHF	TRBV7-6	TRBD1	-	TRBJ1-5
TGTGCCAGCAGCGGAAAGGGACAGGGATTTCTAGCGGCCTCAGGGTACTTC	CASSGKGQGFLAASGYF	TRBV5-6	TRBD1	few	TRBJ2-7
TGTGCCAGCAGGACCCTAGCGGGAAGCGAGCAGTACTTC	CASRTLAGSEQYF	TRBV6-5	TRBD2	-	TRBJ2-7
TGTGCCAGTAGTATCCTGACAGGGTCTCCTGGCTACACCTTC	CASSILTGSPGYTF	TRBV19	TRBD1	-	TRBJ1-2
TGTGCCAGCAGCGGTAGAAAGACAGGGAGGAACACTGAAGCTTTCTTT	CASSGRKTGRNTEAFF	TRBV9	TRBD1	-	TRBJ1-1
TGTGCCAGTAGTATAAGTGGCAGTATGAACTCCTACGAGCAGTACTTC	CASSISGSMNSYEQYF	TRBV19	-	-	TRBJ2-7
TGTGCCAGCAGTTCTTTGCCAGCGGGACTAGCAGCTTACAATGAGCAGTTCTTC	CASSSLPAGLAAYNEQFF	TRBV6-2/TRBV6-3	TRBD2	-	TRBJ2-1
TGTGCCAGCAGCCTGCGAGGGACAGCGAACACTGAAGCTTTCTTT	CASSLRGTANTEAFF	TRBV28	TRBD1	-	TRBJ1-1
TGCAGCGTTCGGCGGGGACTAGCGGGAGATGAGCAGTTCTTC	CSVRRGLAGDEQFF	TRBV29-1	TRBD2	once	TRBJ2-1
TGTGCTAGTGGCCTTTCAGGGGGCGGTCAGCCCCAGCATTTT	CASGLSGGGQPQHF	TRBV12-5	TRBD1	-	TRBJ1-5
TGTGCCAGCAGCTCATCGGGACAGGGGACTTCACCCCTCCACTTT	CASSSSGQGTSPLHF	TRBV11-2	TRBD1	-	TRBJ1-6
TGTGCCTGGAGTGGCGACAGGGGGCTAGGCAATGAGCAGTTCTTC	CAWSGDRGLGNEQFF	TRBV30	TRBD1	-	TRBJ2-1
TGTGCCAGCAGGACAGGGGGCACTGAAGCTTTCTTT	CASRTGGTEAFF	TRBV28	TRBD1	-	TRBJ1-1
TGTGCCAGTAGTATGGCCCGGACTAGCGGGAGCCACGAGCAGTACTTC	CASSMARTSGSHEQYF	TRBV19	TRBD2	-	TRBJ2-7
TGTGCCAGTAGTGCCACAGGGGGCGGTCAGCCCCAGCATTTT	CASSATGGGQPQHF	TRBV19	TRBD1	-	TRBJ1-5
TGTGCCAGTGGAAGGACAGGGGGAAGAGATACGCAGTATTTT	CASGRTGGRDTQYF	TRBV19	TRBD1	-	TRBJ2-3
TGTGCCAGCTCACCCCCCTCTAGCGGGAGTGCCTTCGGGCAGTACTTC	CASSPPSSGSAFGQYF	TRBV18	TRBD2	-	TRBJ2-7
TGTGCCAGCAGCAAAGAGGCTAGCGGGAGGAGAGAGTTCTTC	CASSKEASGRREFF	TRBV21-1	-	-	TRBJ2-1
TGTGCCAGTAGTTGGGCCAGGGCTAGCGGGAACACCGGGGAGCTGTTTTTT	CASSWARASGNTGELFF	TRBV19	TRBD2	-	TRBJ2-2
TGTGCCAGCAGTGTTAGCCAGGGAACAGGAGCTAATGAAAAACTGTTTTTT	CASSVSQGTGANEKLFF	TRBV2	-	-	TRBJ1-4
TGTGCCTGGAGCGGGACTAGCGGGCACAATGAGCAGTTCTTC	CAWSGTSGHNEQFF	TRBV30	TRBD2	-	TRBJ2-1
TGTGCCAGCAGCTCGCCCGGGGGGTATGGCTACACCTTC	CASSSPGGYGYTF	TRBV5-4	-	-	TRBJ1-2
TGTGCCAGCAGCCTCTCCCGGACAGGTAGCAATCAGCCCCAGCATTTT	CASSLSRTGSNQPQHF	TRBV27	TRBD1	-	TRBJ1-5
TGTGCCAGCAGCCAAGCAGAGGGTTCGGAAAAACTGTTTTTT	CASSQAEGSEKLFF	TRBV3-1/TRBV3-2	-	few	TRBJ1-4
TGTGCCAGCAGTTTATTTGCCGGGACAGTATTCACCTTC	CASSLFAGTVFTF	TRBV12-3/TRBV12-4	TRBD1	-	TRBJ2-7
TGTGCCAGCAGCTCTTTCGCTAGCGGGAGCTCCTACGAGCAGTACTTC	CASSSFASGSSYEQYF	TRBV28	TRBD2	-	TRBJ2-7
TGTGCCAGCAGCGTGGGACAGGCCTCTGGAAACACCATATATTTT	CASSVGQASGNTIYF	TRBV5-8	TRBD1	-	TRBJ1-3
TGCGCCAGCAAAGGACTCCAAGGGTCTGGCTACACCTTC	CASKGLQGSGYTF	TRBV4-1	-	-	TRBJ1-2
TGTGCCAGCAGCTTAGCCTTGACGGGGAACACTGAAGCTTTCTTT	CASSLALTGNTEAFF	TRBV7-6	-	-	TRBJ1-1
TGCAGCGTTGTTGCCAGGGCCTACGAGCAGTACTTC	CSVVARAYEQYF	TRBV29-1	-	-	TRBJ2-7
TGCGCCAGCAGTGATAGGGGCAGCGGGAGTCACAATGAGCAGTTCTTC	CASSDRGSGSHNEQFF	TRBV10-1	TRBD2	few	TRBJ2-1
TGTGCCAGTAGTTCTCCCCTTGGACAGGGGGCTGGCTACACCTTC	CASSSPLGQGAGYTF	TRBV19	TRBD1	-	TRBJ1-2
TGTGCCAGCAGTGCCACCCGCGTGACTGGGTTCTTC	CASSATRVTGFF	TRBV6-2/TRBV6-3	-	-	TRBJ2-1
TGCAGCGTATCGTCCGGGACAGCTAATGAAAAACTGTTTTTT	CSVSSGTANEKLFF	TRBV29-1	TRBD1	-	TRBJ1-4